This TCR beta chain is from a study of blood T cell repertoires in COVID-19. Study background: From the United States, Italy and Spain came samples of acute and convalescent COVID-19.

Trimming cost V 3 bases and J 0 bases, with 9 bases left between them. The CDR3 is 14 residues long. Germline V gene data show CDR1 as MDHEN and CDR2 as SYDVKM. Data came from immunoSEQ multiplex PCR; TCRdb stores just in-frame clones and leaves some out. This table holds about 410,000 clones, roughly 89% found once. This clone appeared once. The chain has TRBV28 and TRBJ2-7, with D perhaps TRBD2 (6 bases). This clonotype was sampled from a woman younger than 45 with active or convalescent COVID-19. Input material: peripheral blood. CDR3 protein: CASSFGGLSYEQYF. In DNA, the CDR3 is TGTGCCAGCAGTTTCGGGGGTCTCTCCTACGAGCAGTACTTC.